Each of the 3 T cell receptor beta chains below was sequenced from the same sample in a study of early T cells in non-severe SARS-CoV-2 infection. TCRdb used MiXCR to reprocess the 5' RACE reads, holding one entry per CDR3 protein. The data show around 26,000 distinct CDR3 sequences, approximately 4.1% seen once. The sample taken for sequencing was whole blood. All receptors derive from an adult who was a healthcare worker with PCR-confirmed SARS-CoV-2 infection or an uninfected control (not recorded which).

This clonotype was seen only a few times. The chain couples TRBV20-1 to TRBJ1-1, with D possibly matching TRBD1 (6 bases). V lost 2 bases to trimming and J lost 8 bases, with 12 bases between them. This CDR3 has 12 amino acids. CDR1 and CDR2 (germline): DFQATT, SNEGSKA (reference sequence). CDR3 sequence: CSARTPTGEAFF. DNA of the CDR3: TGCAGTGCTAGAACCCCCACAGGGGAAGCTTTCTTT.

In its sample, this clonotype ranks as medium-sized. J is TRBJ2-1 and V is TRBV25-1; 10 nucleotides line up with TRBD2. Germline trimming cut 5 bases from V and 6 bases from J; bases unmatched to any gene: 10. This CDR3 has 16 amino acids. Germline V lookup: CDR1 MGHDK, CDR2 SYGVNS. The DNA of the CDR3 is TGTGCCAGCAGTATAGCGGGAGGAGAGTTGAGCAATGAGCAGTTCTTC. Protein sequence: CASSIAGGELSNEQFF.

This clonotype has only a few counts. The chain has TRBV7-8 and TRBJ2-5; TRBD2 might be the D (6 bases). Trimming took 5 bases from V and 9 from J, leaving 25 bases between them. The CDR3 sequence is 16 residues long. In germline, CDR1 is SGHVS, CDR2 FQNEAQ. Here the CDR3 reads CASSQSGLWPPGAQYF. In nucleotides, the CDR3 is TGTGCCAGCAGCCAAAGCGGGTTGTGGCCACCGGGGGCCCAGTACTTC.